The 3 T cell receptor beta chains below come from one sample, sequenced in a study of CD8+ T cells in alopecia areata (dated by TCRdb to about 2018). The time point label, read with the paper, signifies: about 5 months on oral tofacitinib. Read against the paper, the sample's treatment or condition label means: oral pan-JAK inhibitor, 5-10 mg twice daily. The library came from the immunoSEQ multiplex PCR assay. For TCR sequencing, RNA was extracted from every sample and reverse transcribed into cDNA to serve as template. TCRdb re-hosts the immuneACCESS table, in-frame sequences only. Its copies lack some clones; in the studies checked, an unresolved V gene accounts for under half of them, and the cause for the rest is not known. Recorded for this sample are about 300,000 clones; 55% to 75% of them occurred a single time. The ten largest clonotypes hold under 2% of the sample. The sample here was CD4+ T cells sorted from blood, taken at week 24, from a patient treated with tofacitinib. The receptors derive from a human donor with alopecia areata.

The chain combines TRBV5-1 with TRBJ1-5, with 8 positions matching TRBD1. The CDR3 runs to 14 residues. The V and J ends lost 3 bases and 6 bases, in that order; junction bases with no gene match: 5. Germline V CDR1 and CDR2: SGHRS, YFSETQ. The CDR3 loop is CASSSGQGGQPQHF. The CDR3 DNA is TGCGCCAGCAGCTCAGGACAGGGCGGTCAGCCCCAGCATTTT.

The gene calls are TRBV7-6 and TRBJ1-1, with D unclear. In germline, CDR1 is SGHVS, CDR2 FNYEAQ. This CDR3 contains 11 residues. Trimming stripped 5 bases from V and 7 bases from J, with 8 bases between. The CDR3 DNA reads TGTGCCAGCAGCCCGGTGAGTGAAGCTTTCTTT. It translates to CASSPVSEAFF. Full variable domain (rest looked up from reference TRBV7-6 and TRBJ1-1): GAGVSQSPRYKVTKRGQDVALRCDPISGHVSLYWYRQALGQGPEFLTYFNYEAQQDKSGLPNDRFSAERPEGSISTLTIQRTEQRDSAMYRCASSPVSEAFFGQGTRLTVV.

This chain uses TRBV30 with TRBJ1-2, with D uncertain. Trimming stripped 3 bases from V and 3 bases from J, with 14 bases between. Germline V lookup: CDR1 GTSNPN, CDR2 SVGIG (reference sequence). This CDR3 is built from 14 residues. CDR3 amino acids: CAWSPVGLDYGYTF. The CDR3 coding sequence is TGTGCCTGGAGCCCCGTAGGCTTAGACTATGGCTACACCTTC.